This T cell receptor beta chain originates from a study of cytomegalovirus exposure and HLA in healthy donors. General study points: Whilst most TCR sequences proved rare, a subset of public TCRs occurred across many donors.

Germline V gene lookup returns CDR1 LGHNA and CDR2 YNFKEQ. The length of the CDR3 is 17 residues. J was trimmed by 2 bases and V by 0 bases; bases with no gene match: 9. Turning to this clone: Its antigen is not identified.

The protocol was immunoSEQ multiplex PCR, while the TCRdb copy is restricted to in-frame clones and leaves out a portion. The data contain 90,000 to 150,000 clones, more than 85% of them singletons. This TCR came from a young man in good health and CMV-seropositive. The V gene is TRBV4-2, the J gene TRBJ2-7; TRBD2 aligns across 8 bases. Material: PBMCs. The chain's CDR3 is CASSQDLVAGRTYEQYF. Written as DNA, the CDR3 is TGTGCCAGCAGCCAAGATTTAGTAGCGGGACGGACCTACGAGCAGTACTTC.